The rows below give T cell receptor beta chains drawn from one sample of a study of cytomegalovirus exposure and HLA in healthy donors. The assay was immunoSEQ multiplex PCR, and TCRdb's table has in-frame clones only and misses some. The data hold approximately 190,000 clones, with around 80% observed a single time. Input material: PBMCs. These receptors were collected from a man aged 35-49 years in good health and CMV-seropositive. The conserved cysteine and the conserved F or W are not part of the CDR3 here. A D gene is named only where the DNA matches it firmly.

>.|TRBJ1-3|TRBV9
ASSPLSSGNTIY
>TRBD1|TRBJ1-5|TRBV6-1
ASSWDRSNQPQH
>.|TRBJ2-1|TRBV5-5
ASSLDRSARIRF
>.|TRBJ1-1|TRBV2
ASDPPGGASVDTEAF
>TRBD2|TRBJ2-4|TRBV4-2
ASSLAGFENIQY
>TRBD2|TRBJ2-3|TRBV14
ASSHPARTSGVTQY
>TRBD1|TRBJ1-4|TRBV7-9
ASSRRDRVTEKLF
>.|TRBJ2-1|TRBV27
ASSPFWGEAPTSYNEQF
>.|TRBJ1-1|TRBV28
ASSLVYEAF
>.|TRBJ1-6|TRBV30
AWSLTGLHNSPLH
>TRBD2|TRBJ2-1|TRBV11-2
ASSLGSLGGNEQF
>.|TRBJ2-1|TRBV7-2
ASTPLGRRGSVNEQF
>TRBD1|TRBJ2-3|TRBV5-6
ASSPATGSRTDTQY
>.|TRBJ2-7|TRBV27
ASSFTEAREQY